These 21 T cell receptor beta chains were all obtained from the same sample, sequenced in a study of cytomegalovirus exposure and HLA in healthy donors. A multiplex PCR was run with 60 Vbeta primers and 13 Jbeta primers. Data came from immunoSEQ multiplex PCR; TCRdb stores just in-frame clones and leaves some out. The table includes more than 95,000 clones, about 74% detected once. Sequencing was carried out using PBMCs. The origin of the receptors is a woman aged 50 to 65 in good health and CMV-seropositive.

The chain recombines TRBV11-2 with TRBJ2-2; TRBD2 aligns across 8 bases. Germline assignment: CDR1 SGHAT and CDR2 FQNNGV. The CDR3 sequence is 16 residues long. Trimming cost V 5 bases and J 6 bases; bases outside gene matches: 11. The CDR3 sequence: CASSLGSGGPPGELFF. CDR3 sequence (DNA): TGTGCCAGCAGCCTTGGGAGCGGGGGACCTCCCGGGGAGCTGTTTTTT.

The CDR3 protein is CASSHKDPGSRRAQHF. In nucleotides, the CDR3 is TGCGCCAGCAGCCACAAAGATCCAGGGTCCCGGAGGGCCCAGCATTTT. V gene TRBV5-1 combines with J gene TRBJ1-5, with D possibly TRBD1 on 5 matching bases. The CDR3 has 16 amino acids. The germline gives CDR1 SGHRS, CDR2 YFSETQ. V was shortened by 4 bases and J by 11 bases, with 25 bases between the two germline ends. The whole variable domain, filled in from reference TRBV5-1 and TRBJ1-5, reads KAGVTQTPRYLIKTRGQQVTLSCSPISGHRSVSWYQQTPGQGLQFLFEYFSETQRNKGNFPGRFSGRQFSNSRSEMNVSTLELGDSALYLCASSHKDPGSRRAQHFGDGTRLSIL.

This clone was found a few times. The rearrangement uses TRBV4-3 and TRBJ2-3, with a possible D match to TRBD2 (5 bases). The V end lost 0 bases, the J end lost 5 bases, and 18 bases lay between the germline ends. The CDR3 contains 17 residues. The V gene's germline CDR1 is LGHNA and CDR2 YSLEER. CDR3: CASSQDWTSKWGDTQYF. The CDR3, as DNA: TGCGCCAGCAGCCAAGATTGGACTTCCAAATGGGGAGATACGCAGTATTTT.

This sequence joins TRBV5-8 and TRBJ2-1, with D uncertain. The CDR3 sequence is 16 residues long. Trimming removed 0 bases from V and 0 bases from J, with 10 bases in between. CDR1 SGHTS and CDR2 YDEGEE come from the germline V gene. The CDR3 sequence: CASSLGAFSSYNEQFF. The CDR3 region has the DNA TGTGCCAGCAGCTTGGGTGCATTTAGCTCCTACAATGAGCAGTTCTTC.

The chain joins TRBV19 to TRBJ2-1; D is unclear. Looked up from germline, CDR1 is LNHDA and CDR2 is SQIVND (reference sequence). Trimming pared 1 base from V and 14 bases from J, leaving 18 bases between. This CDR3 spans 14 amino acids. This CDR3 is CASSIGGPIAREFF. The CDR3 DNA reads TGTGCCAGTAGTATAGGAGGCCCAATCGCCAGAGAGTTCTTC.

The chain has TRBV2 and TRBJ2-7; 11 positions agree with TRBD2. Germline V gene lookup returns CDR1 SNHLY and CDR2 FYNNEI. V trimming: 8 bases; J trimming: 2 bases; junction bases outside the gene matches: 5. The CDR3 contains 14 residues. Here the CDR3 reads CASRTSGGTYEQYF. The CDR3 DNA reads as TGTGCCAGCCGAACTAGCGGGGGAACCTACGAGCAGTACTTC.

The chain combines TRBV7-8 with TRBJ2-7, with D tentatively TRBD1 (6 bases). Germline assignment: CDR1 SGHVS and CDR2 FQNEAQ. The V end lost 4 bases, the J end lost 0 bases, and 13 bases lay between the germline ends. CDR3 length: 15 residues. CDR3 nucleotide sequence: TGTGCCAGCAGCTCGGCCGACAGGCGCTCCTACGAGCAGTACTTC. Translating gives CASSSADRRSYEQYF.

This sequence joins TRBV5-8 and TRBJ2-5; D perhaps matches TRBD1 (5 bases). The J call is doubtful: the DNA matches TRBJ2-7 better. Germline-derived CDR1 and CDR2 are SGHTS and YDEGEE. The CDR3 consists of 15 residues. The CDR3 DNA reads as TGTGCCAGCAGCGGGCCGACAGACGAGTTCCACGAGCAGTACTTC. This translates into CASSGPTDEFHEQYF.

The V and J genes are TRBV9 and TRBJ2-3, with 7 nucleotides matching TRBD2. Germline trimming cut 7 bases from V and 6 bases from J; bases unmatched to any gene: 8. CDR3 length: 13 amino acids. Germline V lookup: CDR1 SGDLS, CDR2 YYNGEE. CDR3 sequence: CASGDYRGDTQYF. In nucleotides, the CDR3 is TGTGCCAGCGGGGACTACCGCGGGGATACGCAGTATTTT.

The V gene is TRBV19, the J gene TRBJ1-2; 7 positions match TRBD1. The CDR3 length is 12 residues. Trimming removed 10 bases from V and 5 bases from J; junction bases left unmatched: 7. Germline CDR1 is LNHDA and CDR2 is SQIVND (reference sequence). In DNA, the CDR3 is TGTGCCACGAATCAGGGGGTTTATGGCTACACCTTC. As protein: CATNQGVYGYTF.

The rearrangement links TRBV5-8 to TRBJ2-5; TRBD1 matches 7 bases. CDR3 length: 14 amino acids. Per the germline V gene, CDR1 is SGHTS and CDR2 is YDEGEE. V was clipped by 0 bases and J by 5 bases; unmatched bases: 4. The CDR3 sequence: CASSLEGAGETQYF. CDR3 bases: TGTGCCAGCAGCTTGGAGGGGGCTGGGGAGACCCAGTACTTC.

The CDR3 DNA is TGTGCCAGCAGCTTAGATCAGTCCCTGGAGGGCTATGGCTACACCTTC. Amino acid sequence: CASSLDQSLEGYGYTF. The chain uses TRBV11-3 and TRBJ1-2; D uncertain. Germline V lookup: CDR1 SGHNT, CDR2 YENEEA. This CDR3 spans 16 amino acids. Trimming cost V 0 bases and J 4 bases, with 15 bases left between them.

The J gene is TRBJ2-5, the V gene TRBV5-1; 7 positions agree with TRBD2. The CDR3 extends over 15 amino acids. Trimming at V came to 6 bases and at J to 1 base, leaving 9 bases not matched to a gene. The germline CDR1 and CDR2 sequences are SGHRS and YFSETQ. DNA for the CDR3: TGCGCCAGCACCAATGATGGGGGGGGCCAAGAGACCCAGTACTTC. Its translation: CASTNDGGGQETQYF.

The chain links TRBV18 to TRBJ2-5; perhaps TRBD2 as D (5 bases). This CDR3 spans 15 amino acids. Looked up from germline, CDR1 is KGHSH and CDR2 is LQKENI. V was shortened by 2 bases and J by 5 bases, with 15 bases between the two germline ends. CDR3 residues: CASSPNGGNSETQYF. The DNA of the CDR3 is TGTGCCAGCTCACCAAACGGAGGAAATTCGGAGACCCAGTACTTC.

This clone has more than one count but fewer than ten. This chain links TRBV5-4 with TRBJ1-2; the D gene is possibly TRBD1 (6 bases). Between the trimmed V and J ends, which lost 4 bases and 4 bases, there was a span of 11 bases. CDR1 SGHNT and CDR2 YYREEE come from the germline V gene (reference sequence). The CDR3 totals 13 residues. This CDR3 is CASSPGTPYGYTF. CDR3 nucleotide sequence: TGTGCCAGCAGCCCCGGGACACCCTATGGCTACACCTTC.

The chain links TRBV6-5 to TRBJ1-2; D is possibly TRBD1 (5 bases). CDR3 length equals 12 residues. Per germline, CDR1 MNHEY and CDR2 SVGAGI. V dropped 4 bases and J dropped 8 bases, with 11 bases sitting between them. CDR3 protein: CASSLGAQGYTF. In DNA form, the CDR3 reads TGTGCCAGCAGTTTAGGGGCGCAGGGCTACACCTTC.

The rearrangement uses TRBV6-1 and TRBJ2-6; D is undetermined. Deletions cut 5 bases from V and 0 bases from J, with 5 bases between. CDR1 MNHNS and CDR2 SASEGT come from the germline V gene. There are 14 residues in the CDR3. The CDR3 DNA is TGTGCCAGCAGTTATTACTCTGGGGCCAACGTCCTGACTTTC. As protein: CASSYYSGANVLTF.

The chain uses TRBV7-2 and TRBJ2-1, with D possibly matching TRBD1 (5 bases). With 7 bases removed from V and 0 bases from J, the gap between germline ends came to 19 bases. The CDR3 loop spans 17 amino acids. Germline V CDR1 and CDR2: SGHTA, FQGNSA. CDR3 loop: CASIFQSGPSSYNEQFF. In nucleotides, the CDR3 is TGTGCCAGCATCTTCCAGTCAGGGCCAAGCTCCTACAATGAGCAGTTCTTC.

The genes are TRBV7-8 and TRBJ2-2; TRBD2 might be the D (5 bases). The CDR3 runs 15 residues. Trimming removed 2 bases from V and 3 bases from J, with 10 bases in between. Germline assignment: CDR1 SGHVS and CDR2 FQNEAQ. CDR3 coding DNA: TGTGCCAGCAGCTTATGGGCGGGTGACACCGGGGAGCTGTTTTTT. This sequence encodes CASSLWAGDTGELFF.

V gene TRBV7-6 combines with J gene TRBJ1-2; TRBD1 matches at 9 bases. Germline CDR1 is SGHVS and CDR2 is FNYEAQ. The CDR3 runs 14 residues. V was pared by 5 bases and J by 10 bases, with 11 bases of the junction left unmatched. In DNA form, the CDR3 reads TGTGCCAGCAGCCCTAGTGGGACAGGGTCCGTCTACACCTTC. Amino acids: CASSPSGTGSVYTF.

The V and J genes are TRBV14 and TRBJ1-1; D is possibly TRBD1 (6 bases). The germline V and J ends were trimmed by 1 base and 4 bases, with 10 bases remaining between them. The CDR3 totals 14 residues. Looked up from germline, CDR1 is SGHDN and CDR2 is FVKESK. As DNA, the CDR3 is TGTGCCAGCAGCCAAGTCACAGGGACCACTGAAGCTTTCTTT. It is translated as CASSQVTGTTEAFF.